These 29 T cell receptor beta chains came from one sample sequenced in a study of CD8+ T cells in alopecia areata. After isolation, RNA underwent reverse transcription to generate cDNA as the sequencing template. This table comes from immunoSEQ multiplex PCR, and its TCRdb copy is limited to in-frame clones, with some not included. The sample yields just over 150,000 clones, about 51% seen once. The material was CD8+ T cells sorted from blood, obtained at week 0. All receptors derive from a human donor with alopecia areata.

The genes are TRBV5-6 and TRBJ1-2; no definite D call. Trimming cost V 6 bases and J 2 bases, with 8 bases left between them. There are 12 residues in the CDR3. CDR1 is SGHDT, CDR2 YYEEEE, per germline. DNA for the CDR3: TGTGCCAGCAAACACGGAAACTATGGCTACACCTTC. As protein: CASKHGNYGYTF.

The genes are TRBV10-3 and TRBJ1-5; D is unresolved. The CDR3 is made up of 13 amino acids. V lost 7 bases to trimming and J lost 0 bases, with 7 bases between them. Per the germline V gene, CDR1 is ENHRY and CDR2 is SYGVKD. The CDR3, as DNA: TGTGCCATCACGGCAGATAGCAATCAGCCCCAGCATTTT. Residues: CAITADSNQPQHF.

This clone was counted between two and nine times. The chain carries TRBV7-9 and TRBJ2-7; 7 nucleotides align to TRBD1. CDR1 is SEHNR, CDR2 FQNEAQ, per germline (reference sequence). The CDR3 runs to 14 residues. Germline trimming cut 5 bases from V and 5 bases from J; bases unmatched to any gene: 9. CDR3 nucleotides: TGTGCCAGCAGCAGAGGACAGGCAATGGACGAGCAGTACTTC. Encoded protein: CASSRGQAMDEQYF.

The chain links TRBV30 to TRBJ1-6; D unresolved. The CDR3 is made up of 17 amino acids. V lost 2 bases to trimming and J lost 0 bases, with 14 bases between them. Germline V lookup: CDR1 GTSNPN, CDR2 SVGIG (reference sequence). This CDR3 is CAWSSPPRSSYNSPLHF. The CDR3 bases are TGTGCCTGGAGTTCCCCACCGAGGAGCTCCTATAATTCACCCCTCCACTTT.

This clone was seen a handful of times. This chain joins TRBV4-3 and TRBJ2-1; the match to TRBD2 covers 7 bases. The germline V gene has CDR1 LGHNA and CDR2 YSLEER. V trimming: 1 base; J trimming: 5 bases; junction bases outside the gene matches: 5. The CDR3 runs 15 residues. CDR3 amino acids: CASSQASGPNNEQFF. CDR3 coding DNA: TGCGCCAGCAGCCAAGCTAGCGGACCAAACAATGAGCAGTTCTTC.

The chain joins TRBV5-6 to TRBJ1-2; maybe TRBD1 (5 bases). Germline V CDR1 and CDR2: SGHDT, YYEEEE. CDR3 length equals 12 residues. V was cut by 6 bases and J by 8 bases, with 14 bases left in between. The CDR3 DNA reads TGTGCCAGCACCGGGGACTTTGGAGGCTACACCTTC. Translating gives CASTGDFGGYTF.

V is TRBV4-3 and J is TRBJ1-2, with TRBD1 identical over 7 bases. V gave up 1 base and J gave up 8 bases; unmatched junction bases: 10. This CDR3 is 15 amino acids long. CDR1 and CDR2 (germline): LGHNA, YSLEER. CDR3 sequence (DNA): TGCGCCAGCAGCCAAGGAACGAGGGACAGAGGGGGCTACACCTTC. Translation gives CASSQGTRDRGGYTF.

This chain connects TRBV9 to TRBJ1-1; D is unclear. This CDR3 spans 12 amino acids. The V gene's germline CDR1 is SGDLS and CDR2 YYNGEE. V lost 2 bases and J lost 2, with 4 bases in between. DNA for the CDR3: TGTGCCAGCAGCGTTGTAAACACTGAAGCTTTCTTT. Translated, it gives CASSVVNTEAFF.

This clone was counted only a few times. The V and J genes are TRBV19 and TRBJ2-3; D is uncertain. V was trimmed by 9 bases and J by 3 bases, leaving 22 bases between them. The CDR3 runs 16 residues. Per germline, CDR1 LNHDA and CDR2 SQIVND (reference sequence). The CDR3 sequence: CASETVMSTKTDTQYF. For the CDR3, the DNA is TGTGCCAGCGAGACGGTTATGAGCACCAAAACAGATACGCAGTATTTT. Full variable domain (outside the CDR3, taken from reference TRBV19 and TRBJ2-3): DGGITQSPKYLFRKEGQNVTLSCEQNLNHDAMYWYRQDPGQGLRLIYYSQIVNDFQKGDIAEGYSVSREKKESFPLTVTSAQKNPTAFYLCASETVMSTKTDTQYFGPGTRLTVL.

The CDR3 sequence: CAIRTGTNSYEQYF. In nucleotides, the CDR3 is TGTGCCATCAGAACCGGGACTAATTCCTACGAGCAGTACTTC. The rearrangement links TRBV10-3 to TRBJ2-7, with TRBD2 matching over 7 bases. The length of the CDR3 is 14 residues. Trimming took 6 bases from V and 1 from J; bases not matched to a gene: 6. Germline V gene sequence: CDR1 ENHRY, CDR2 SYGVKD.

This chain uses TRBV5-6 with TRBJ2-7, with D hard to call. Germline CDR1 and CDR2: SGHDT and YYEEEE. CDR3 length: 13 residues. V lost 3 bases and J 2 bases, leaving 9 bases between the germline ends. The CDR3 sequence is CASSSGWAYEQYF. In DNA form, the CDR3 reads TGTGCCAGCAGCTCCGGATGGGCCTACGAGCAGTACTTC.

This sequence joins TRBV7-9 and TRBJ1-1; TRBD1 might be the D (5 bases). This CDR3 has 13 residues. The V end was cut by 2 bases, the J end by 11 bases, with 15 bases between. Germline CDR1 and CDR2: SEHNR and FQNEAQ (reference sequence). The CDR3 DNA follows: TGTGCCAGCAGCTTAAAGGGGCTAAGAAGGGCTTTCTTT. The encoded protein is CASSLKGLRRAFF.

This chain uses TRBV5-1 with TRBJ2-2; TRBD1 is a possible D gene (5 bases). CDR1 is SGHRS and CDR2 is YFSETQ in the germline V gene. Trimming left V 0 bases short and J 6 bases short, with 12 bases between. The CDR3 runs 15 residues. DNA for the CDR3: TGCGCCAGCAGCTTGGATGCAGGGTTATCCGGGGAGCTGTTTTTT. Translation: CASSLDAGLSGELFF.

This clone has only a few counts. The rearrangement joins TRBV29-1 to TRBJ2-7, with D unresolved. V gave up 4 bases and J gave up 2 bases, with 15 bases separating them. Germline CDR1 is SQVTM and CDR2 is ANQGSEA. This CDR3 region has 14 residues. The CDR3 spells CSVGFSGGTYEQYF. The CDR3 DNA sequence: TGCAGCGTTGGCTTCTCGGGCGGAACCTACGAGCAGTACTTC.

This chain links TRBV5-1 with TRBJ2-1; 8 bases align to TRBD1. The J segment lost 0 bases and the V segment lost 7 bases, leaving 0 bases of the junction unmatched. CDR1 and CDR2 from the germline V gene are SGHRS and YFSETQ. The CDR3 runs 13 residues. As DNA, the CDR3 is TGCGCCAGCGGGACAGGCTCCTACAATGAGCAGTTCTTC. Its protein product is CASGTGSYNEQFF.

In this sample, this clone turned up a few times. A far larger clone lies a single base away; this is likely a read error. The V call is TRBV11-1, the J call TRBJ2-2; D call uncertain. Germline-derived CDR1 and CDR2 are SGHAT and FQDESV (reference sequence). This CDR3 region has 13 residues. The germline V and J ends were trimmed by 2 bases and 4 bases, with 5 bases remaining between them. CDR3 bases: TGTGCCAGCAGCTTAATTGGCACCGGGGAGCTGTTTTTT. Protein product: CASSLIGTGELFF.

This clone has more than one count but fewer than ten. The CDR3 DNA is TGTGCCAGCAGCTTTACAGGGGATCCTGGCTACACCTTC. Protein product: CASSFTGDPGYTF. The chain has TRBV7-8 and TRBJ1-2; 7 bases match TRBD1. Trimming took 3 bases from V and 7 from J; bases not matched to a gene: 5. Germline V lookup: CDR1 SGHVS, CDR2 FQNEAQ. The CDR3 extends over 13 amino acids.

V gene TRBV7-9 combines with J gene TRBJ1-6; unclear D gene. Trimming left V 4 bases short and J 14 bases short, with 18 bases between. Germline-derived CDR1 and CDR2 are SEHNR and FQNEAQ (reference sequence). The CDR3 has 14 residues. This CDR3 is CASSSDWTIPALHF. The CDR3 region has the DNA TGTGCCAGCAGCTCTGATTGGACCATCCCTGCCCTCCACTTT. Looking up the rest from reference TRBV7-9 and TRBJ1-6 gives the full variable domain: DTGVSQNPRHKITKRGQNVTFRCDPISEHNRLYWYRQTLGQGPEFLTYFQNEAQLEKSRLLSDRFSAERPKGSFSTLEIQRTEQGDSAMYLCASSSDWTIPALHFGNGTRLTVT.

This clone was seen more than once but under ten times. This CDR3 reads CAGQLPGAGELFF. In DNA, the CDR3 is TGTGCGGGACAGCTCCCGGGGGCCGGGGAGCTGTTTTTT. The chain has TRBV11-2 and TRBJ2-2; maybe TRBD1 (7 bases). Germline assignment: CDR1 SGHAT and CDR2 FQNNGV. The CDR3 runs to 13 residues.

In its sample, this clone was seen once. The chain has TRBV30 and TRBJ1-3; D remains ambiguous. V was clipped by 2 bases and J by 0 bases, with 5 bases between them. Germline V lookup: CDR1 GTSNPN, CDR2 SVGIG (reference sequence). There are 13 residues in the CDR3. The CDR3 reads CAWSPFSGNTIYF. CDR3 bases: TGTGCCTGGAGTCCGTTCTCTGGAAACACCATATATTTT. Looking up the rest from reference TRBV30 and TRBJ1-3 gives the full variable domain: SQTIHQWPATLVQPVGSPLSLECTVEGTSNPNLYWYRQAAGRGLQLLFYSVGIGQISSEVPQNLSASRPQDRQFILSSKKLLLSDSGFYLCAWSPFSGNTIYFGEGSWLTVV.

The rearrangement uses TRBV6-1 and TRBJ2-1; D is undetermined. The length of the CDR3 is 14 residues. The germline V gene has CDR1 MNHNS and CDR2 SASEGT. Trimming cost V 0 bases and J 12 bases, with 15 bases left between them. CDR3 in DNA: TGTGCCAGCAGTGAAGCGCGAAGTTTCTCCGGGCAGTTCTTC. It is translated as CASSEARSFSGQFF.

The chain links TRBV29-1 to TRBJ2-2; D is unclear. Trimming left V 5 bases short and J 0 bases short, with 4 bases between. This CDR3 has 12 residues. Germline CDR1 and CDR2: SQVTM and ANQGSEA. The CDR3 DNA follows: TGCAGCGTTTCTCCGAACACCGGGGAGCTGTTTTTT. Translation gives CSVSPNTGELFF.

This chain uses TRBV9 with TRBJ1-2; maybe TRBD1 (6 bases). This CDR3 spans 16 amino acids. Germline CDR1 is SGDLS and CDR2 is YYNGEE. V was clipped by 0 bases and J by 5 bases, with 17 bases between them. CDR3 nucleotides: TGTGCCAGCAGCGTAGAGGGTCCGCAGGGGATTTATGGCTACACCTTC. Amino acids: CASSVEGPQGIYGYTF. Looking up the rest from reference TRBV9 and TRBJ1-2 gives the full variable domain: DSGVTQTPKHLITATGQRVTLRCSPRSGDLSVYWYQQSLDQGLQFLIQYYNGEERAKGNILERFSAQQFPDLHSELNLSSLELGDSALYFCASSVEGPQGIYGYTFGSGTRLTVV.

The chain joins TRBV15 to TRBJ2-7, with D perhaps TRBD2 (5 bases). The CDR3 totals 14 residues. Germline V gene sequence: CDR1 LNHNV, CDR2 YYDKDF (reference sequence). V lost 9 bases and J lost 1, with 16 bases in between. Here the CDR3 DNA reads TGTGCCACAGGCGATGCGGGCAGATCCTACGAGCAGTACTTC. This codes for CATGDAGRSYEQYF.

The chain is built from TRBV9 and TRBJ1-5; D not certain. V was shortened by 2 bases and J by 5 bases, with 11 bases between the two germline ends. CDR3 length equals 14 residues. Germline-derived CDR1 and CDR2 are SGDLS and YYNGEE. The CDR3 sequence: CASSVSAAHQPQHF. CDR3 nucleotide sequence: TGTGCCAGCAGCGTTTCGGCCGCCCATCAGCCCCAGCATTTT.

The rearrangement joins TRBV4-3 to TRBJ1-2; 9 nucleotides line up with TRBD1. Trimming cost V 0 bases and J 5 bases; bases outside gene matches: 7. Per the germline V gene, CDR1 is LGHNA and CDR2 is YSLEER. The CDR3 contains 16 residues. The CDR3 DNA reads as TGCGCCAGCAGCCAAGACCCACAGGGGGCGGGGTATGGCTACACCTTC. It translates to CASSQDPQGAGYGYTF.

The chain links TRBV5-1 to TRBJ2-7; possibly TRBD1 for D (6 bases). The CDR3 loop spans 13 amino acids. CDR1 SGHRS and CDR2 YFSETQ come from the germline V gene. With 0 bases removed from V and 7 bases from J, the gap between germline ends came to 11 bases. The CDR3 coding sequence is TGCGCCAGCAGCTTGGCTGGACAGACAGAGCAGTACTTC. Its protein is CASSLAGQTEQYF.

There are a few counts of this clone. The rearrangement uses TRBV29-1 and TRBJ1-2; 10 bases are shared with TRBD1. Unmatched junction bases numbered 10, after V lost 7 bases and J lost 8 bases. The CDR3 has 13 residues. Germline V gene sequence: CDR1 SQVTM, CDR2 ANQGSEA. DNA for the CDR3: TGCAGCGCCCGGGACAGGGGAGCCGACGGCTACACCTTC. Amino acid sequence: CSARDRGADGYTF.

This clone turned up a few times. The V gene is TRBV19, the J gene TRBJ1-1; TRBD1 aligns across 7 bases. CDR1 is LNHDA and CDR2 is SQIVND in the germline V gene (reference sequence). This CDR3 has 14 amino acids. After removal of 3 bases from V and 0 bases from J, the junction contained 1 base not matched to a gene. The CDR3 DNA reads TGTGCCAGTAGTATTGGGACAGTGAACACTGAAGCTTTCTTT. Translated, it gives CASSIGTVNTEAFF.